The 15 T cell receptor beta chains listed next were all sequenced from one sample in a study of blood T cell repertoires in COVID-19. Some clones are missing from TCRdb's copy, which holds only in-frame ones; the method was immunoSEQ multiplex PCR. The repertoire holds a few hundred thousand clones, with over 65% as singletons. Sequencing was carried out using peripheral blood. The origin of the receptors is a man aged 60-69 years who had recovered from COVID-19.

The V gene is TRBV30, the J gene TRBJ2-6; tentative D call: TRBD2 (6 bases). Per the germline V gene, CDR1 is GTSNPN and CDR2 is SVGIG (reference sequence). The germline V and J ends were trimmed by 2 bases and 4 bases, with 9 bases remaining between them. This CDR3 contains 14 residues. Here the CDR3 reads CAWSTGEGANVLTF. For the CDR3, the DNA is TGTGCCTGGAGTACGGGAGAAGGGGCCAACGTCCTGACTTTC. Full variable domain (outside the CDR3, taken from reference TRBV30 and TRBJ2-6): SQTIHQWPATLVQPVGSPLSLECTVEGTSNPNLYWYRQAAGRGLQLLFYSVGIGQISSEVPQNLSASRPQDRQFILSSKKLLLSDSGFYLCAWSTGEGANVLTFGAGSRLTVL.

The genes are TRBV12-3 or TRBV12-4 and TRBJ2-1, with D possibly being TRBD2 (5 bases). V shed 7 bases and J shed 5 bases, with 12 bases lying between them. This CDR3 contains 13 residues. As DNA, the CDR3 is TGTGCCAGCACCCCCCGAGGGAACAATGAGCAGTTCTTC. Translated, it gives CASTPRGNNEQFF.

V and J are TRBV30 and TRBJ1-2; TRBD1 matches 10 bases. The CDR3 covers 13 residues. Germline V gives CDR1 GTSNPN, CDR2 SVGIG (reference sequence). V dropped 2 bases and J dropped 6; count of bases not matched to a gene: 3. The CDR3 reads CAWSPDRGNGYTF. The CDR3 DNA is TGTGCCTGGAGTCCGGACAGGGGGAATGGCTACACCTTC. Drawing the rest from reference TRBV30 and TRBJ1-2, the complete variable domain is SQTIHQWPATLVQPVGSPLSLECTVEGTSNPNLYWYRQAAGRGLQLLFYSVGIGQISSEVPQNLSASRPQDRQFILSSKKLLLSDSGFYLCAWSPDRGNGYTFGSGTRLTVV.

This chain connects TRBV29-1 to TRBJ1-2, with 9 bases identical to TRBD1. Per the germline V gene, CDR1 is SQVTM and CDR2 is ANQGSEA. The J segment lost 4 bases and the V segment lost 7 bases, leaving 7 bases of the junction unmatched. This CDR3 comprises 13 residues. CDR3 in DNA: TGCAGCGCCGGGACAGGGACAACCTATGGCTACACCTTC. Translating it yields CSAGTGTTYGYTF.

The chain links TRBV5-6 to TRBJ2-2; 8 nucleotides align to TRBD2. The germline V gene has CDR1 SGHDT and CDR2 YYEEEE. The CDR3 contains 16 residues. J gave up 7 bases and V 3 bases, and 11 bases lay outside the gene matches. The CDR3 spells CASSSGAGVMVGELFF. CDR3 sequence (DNA): TGTGCCAGCAGCTCAGGAGCGGGAGTAATGGTCGGGGAGCTGTTTTTT.

The chain recombines TRBV25-1 with TRBJ1-2; the D is unclear. Germline-derived CDR1 and CDR2 are MGHDK and SYGVNS. CDR3 length: 12 residues. Between the trimmed V and J ends, which lost 6 bases and 7 bases, there was a span of 12 bases. The CDR3 DNA is TGTGCCAGCAGGGCGGAGGCGGGTGGCTACACCTTC. Its translation: CASRAEAGGYTF.

The rearrangement links TRBV6-1 to TRBJ2-7; tentative D call: TRBD2 (6 bases). Germline-derived CDR1 and CDR2 are MNHNS and SASEGT. The CDR3 is 14 residues long. V shed 2 bases and J shed 2 bases, with 10 bases lying between them. The CDR3 nucleotides are TGTGCCAGCAGTGAACAGGGAGGCGCCTACGAGCAGTACTTC. Residues: CASSEQGGAYEQYF.

This chain connects TRBV5-4 to TRBJ2-7; 15 nucleotides agree with TRBD2. CDR3 length equals 17 residues. V was clipped by 3 bases and J by 1 base; unmatched bases: 5. CDR1 SGHNT and CDR2 YYREEE come from the germline V gene (reference sequence). The DNA for the CDR3 is TGTGCCAGCAGCTCTCGGACTAGCGGGAGGGGGTCCTACGAGCAGTACTTC. This codes for CASSSRTSGRGSYEQYF.

The V call is TRBV9, the J call TRBJ2-1; weak D call: TRBD2 (6 bases). The CDR3 totals 15 residues. Per germline, CDR1 SGDLS and CDR2 YYNGEE. The V end lost 0 bases, the J end lost 4 bases, and 11 bases lay between the germline ends. CDR3: CASSVGSGVYNEQFF. CDR3 DNA sequence: TGTGCCAGCAGCGTAGGTAGCGGAGTGTACAATGAGCAGTTCTTC.

The V and J genes are TRBV18 and TRBJ2-7; 10 bases align to TRBD1. With 4 bases clipped from V and 5 bases from J, the junction kept 2 bases outside the gene matches. The CDR3 extends over 13 amino acids. Germline-derived CDR1 and CDR2 are KGHSH and LQKENI. The CDR3 reads CASSRDRGDEQYF. CDR3 nucleotides: TGTGCCAGCTCACGGGACAGGGGCGACGAGCAGTACTTC.

This clone came up many times. V gene TRBV11-3 combines with J gene TRBJ2-7; a possible D gene is TRBD1 (5 bases). Trimming took 1 base from V and 2 from J, leaving 18 bases between them. The germline V gene has CDR1 SGHNT and CDR2 YENEEA. CDR3 length: 17 amino acids. The CDR3 DNA reads as TGTGCCAGCAGCTTAGCACAGGCAGAGCTCAAAGCCTACGAGCAGTACTTC. It is translated as CASSLAQAELKAYEQYF. Full variable domain (missing parts from reference TRBV11-3 and TRBJ2-7): EAGVVQSPRYKIIEKKQPVAFWCNPISGHNTLYWYLQNLGQGPELLIRYENEEAVDDSQLPKDRFSAERLKGVDSTLKIQPAELGDSAVYLCASSLAQAELKAYEQYFGPGTRLTVT.

The chain couples TRBV6-5 to TRBJ2-5; D is ambiguous. Germline V lookup: CDR1 MNHEY, CDR2 SVGAGI. The CDR3 loop spans 14 amino acids. V shed 0 bases and J shed 2 bases, with 7 bases lying between them. The CDR3 sequence is CASSYSGRQETQYF. The CDR3 nucleotides read TGTGCCAGCAGTTACTCGGGCAGACAAGAGACCCAGTACTTC.

The table lists this clone with a few counts. The chain combines TRBV4-1 with TRBJ2-7; a possible D gene is TRBD2 (7 bases). The CDR3 is made up of 15 amino acids. The V end was cut by 0 bases, the J end by 6 bases, with 15 bases between. CDR1 and CDR2 from the germline V gene are MGHRA and YSYEKL. This CDR3 is CASSQDEGGQGEQYF. CDR3 nucleotides: TGCGCCAGCAGCCAAGATGAGGGGGGGCAGGGCGAGCAGTACTTC.

The chain joins TRBV21-1 to TRBJ2-7; TRBD1 is taken as the D call from the table, unchecked against the DNA. TRBV21-1 is reported as a pseudogene. There are 15 residues in the CDR3. This CDR3 reads CASIRGGTGLAEQYF. The CDR3 DNA reads as TGTGCCAGCATCCGCGGAGGGACAGGGTTAGCCGAGCAGTACTTC.

The rearrangement links TRBV6-1 to TRBJ2-2, with 10 bases lining up with TRBD1. Germline V gives CDR1 MNHNS, CDR2 SASEGT. CDR3 length: 16 amino acids. V lost 4 bases, J lost 4 bases, and 6 bases stayed unmatched. The CDR3 bases are TGTGCCAGCAGTGGACAGGGGGCCCGGCGCACCGGGGAGCTGTTTTTT. Residues: CASSGQGARRTGELFF.